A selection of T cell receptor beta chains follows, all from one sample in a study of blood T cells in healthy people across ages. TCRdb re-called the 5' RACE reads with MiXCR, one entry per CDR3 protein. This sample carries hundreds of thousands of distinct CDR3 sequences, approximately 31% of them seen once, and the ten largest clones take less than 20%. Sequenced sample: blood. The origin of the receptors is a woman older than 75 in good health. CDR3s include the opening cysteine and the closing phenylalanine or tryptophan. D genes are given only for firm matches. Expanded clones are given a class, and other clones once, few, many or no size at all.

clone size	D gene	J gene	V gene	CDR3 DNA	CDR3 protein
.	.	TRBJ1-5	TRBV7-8	TGTGCCAGCAGCTTAGCAACAGGGACCAATCAGCCCCAGCATTTT	CASSLATGTNQPQHF
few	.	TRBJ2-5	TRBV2	TGTGCCAGCAGGGTCTACGAGACCCAGTACTTC	CASRVYETQYF
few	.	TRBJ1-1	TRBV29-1	TGCAGCGTTGAAAACACCGCGAACACTGAAGCTTTCTTT	CSVENTANTEAFF
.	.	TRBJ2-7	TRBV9	TGTGCCAGCAGCGTAGGGGCAGGACAAACCTACGAGCAGTACTTC	CASSVGAGQTYEQYF
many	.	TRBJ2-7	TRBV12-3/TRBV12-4	TGTGCCAATCCTAAACCCGGACGGGGGTACGAGCAGTACTTC	CANPKPGRGYEQYF
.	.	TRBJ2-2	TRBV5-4	TGTGCCAGCAGCTTGATGGGGTATGAGGCCGGGGAGCTGTTTTTT	CASSLMGYEAGELFF
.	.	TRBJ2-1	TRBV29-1	TGCAGCGTAACGCCGATAGTATACAATGAGCAGTTCTTC	CSVTPIVYNEQFF
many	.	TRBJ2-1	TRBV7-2	TGTGCCAGCAGCTTAGAGCTGGACCGCTACAATGAGCAGTTCTTC	CASSLELDRYNEQFF
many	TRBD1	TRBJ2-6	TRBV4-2	TGTGCCAGCAGCCAGCCTGTTTGGGGGACAGGGGAGACTGGGGCCAACGTCCTGACTTTC	CASSQPVWGTGETGANVLTF
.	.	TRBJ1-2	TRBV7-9	TGTGCCAGCAGCTCCCCAGGGAGGGATGGCTACACCTTC	CASSSPGRDGYTF
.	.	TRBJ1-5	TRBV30	TGTGCCTGGAGTCGGGAAACCCAGATGAATCAGCCCCAGCATTTT	CAWSRETQMNQPQHF
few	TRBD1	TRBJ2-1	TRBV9	TGTGCCAGCAGCGGGACAGGGAGAGACTTCGTGCAGTTCTTC	CASSGTGRDFVQFF
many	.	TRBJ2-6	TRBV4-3	TGCGCCAGCAGCCAAGAACTTCTAAGGACTGGGGCCAACGTCCTGACTTTC	CASSQELLRTGANVLTF
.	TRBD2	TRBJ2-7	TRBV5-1	TGCGCCAGCAGGCCGGGACAGCTCCTAGCGGGGTCGTACGAGCAGTACTTC	CASRPGQLLAGSYEQYF
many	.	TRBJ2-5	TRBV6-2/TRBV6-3	TGTGCCAGCAGGAGGGCTAGCTCGTACCAAGAGACCCAGTACTTC	CASRRASSYQETQYF
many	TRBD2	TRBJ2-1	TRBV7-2	TGTGCCAGCCGCGGGACTAGCGGGGGGGTTCACAATGAGCAGTTCTTC	CASRGTSGGVHNEQFF
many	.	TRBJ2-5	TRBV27	TGTGCCAGCAGTTTTCTGATAGGGGAGACCCAGTACTTC	CASSFLIGETQYF
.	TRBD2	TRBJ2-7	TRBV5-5	TGTGCCAGCAGCTTGGTTAGTTCGGCTAGCGGGATAGGTGGGGAGCAGTACTTC	CASSLVSSASGIGGEQYF
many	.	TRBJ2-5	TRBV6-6	TGTGCCAGCAGGGTCGGAGGCACTGAGCAGTACTTC	CASRVGGTEQYF
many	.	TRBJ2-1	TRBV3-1	TGTGCCAGCAGCCAAATGCGGCACAATGAGCAGTTCTTC	CASSQMRHNEQFF
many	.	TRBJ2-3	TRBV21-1	TGTGCCAGCAGCTTTCGAAAGCGGCTTAGCACAGATACGCAGTATTTT	CASSFRKRLSTDTQYF
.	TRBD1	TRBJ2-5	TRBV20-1	TGCAGTGCTAAGTCCCGACAGGGTTGGGAGACCCAGTACTTC	CSAKSRQGWETQYF
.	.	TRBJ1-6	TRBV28	TGTGCCAGCAGACCCCAGGGGACTAATTCACCCCTCCACTTT	CASRPQGTNSPLHF
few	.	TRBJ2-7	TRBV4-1	TGCGCCAGCAGCCAAGAAAAAGGGGTTAGCTCCTACAATGAGCAGTACTTC	CASSQEKGVSSYNEQYF
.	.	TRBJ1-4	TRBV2	TGTGCCACCGCCGGTACCGGGAGTGAAAAACTGTTTTTT	CATAGTGSEKLFF
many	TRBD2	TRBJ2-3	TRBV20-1	TGCAGTGCTAGTGGGAGGGTTGGAGATACGCAGTATTTT	CSASGRVGDTQYF
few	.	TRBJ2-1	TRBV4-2	TGTGCCAGCAGCCAACGGACCGGGATCAAAGAGACCCAGTTCTTC	CASSQRTGIKETQFF
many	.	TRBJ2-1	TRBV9	TGTGCCAGCAGCGCCAAGGGACTCTCCTACAATGAGCAGTTCTTC	CASSAKGLSYNEQFF
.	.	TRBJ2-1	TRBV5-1	TGCGCCAGCCACAGCTCCTACAATGAGCAGTTCTTC	CASHSSYNEQFF
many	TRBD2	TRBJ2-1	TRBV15	TGTGCCACCAGCAGAGATCCGGGGGGGGCAATCAATGAGCAGTTCTTC	CATSRDPGGAINEQFF
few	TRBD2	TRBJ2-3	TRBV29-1	TGCAGCGTTGAAGGGGGCTCGGGACTAGTCATTGATACGCAGTATTTT	CSVEGGSGLVIDTQYF
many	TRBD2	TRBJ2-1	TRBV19	TGTGCCAGTAGTATAGTAGGTAGCGGGAGCACAAGCTCCTACAATGAGCAGTTCTTC	CASSIVGSGSTSSYNEQFF
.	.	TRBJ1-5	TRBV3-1	TGTGCCAGCAGCCAAGGGGGCAGTCCATCCCGTCAGCCCCAGCATTTT	CASSQGGSPSRQPQHF
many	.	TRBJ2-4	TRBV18	TGTGCCAGCTCACCCCTCCCGGCAGGGGGGAAGTCCAAAAACATTCAGTACTTC	CASSPLPAGGKSKNIQYF
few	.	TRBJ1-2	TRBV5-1	TGCGCCAGCAGCCGTGACTCGGGCAGCTATGGCTACACCTTC	CASSRDSGSYGYTF
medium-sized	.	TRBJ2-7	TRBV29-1	TGCAGCGTTGGGGCGACACAGGGCGAGCAGTACTTC	CSVGATQGEQYF
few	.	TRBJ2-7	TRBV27	TGTGCCAGCATGAAGGGGAACACGTACGAGCAGTACTTC	CASMKGNTYEQYF
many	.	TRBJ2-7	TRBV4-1	TGCGCCAGCAGCCAAGATCTAGGGGGGAGTCCCTACGAGCAGTACTTC	CASSQDLGGSPYEQYF
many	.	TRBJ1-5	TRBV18	TGTGCCAGCTCACCATCAGGGAACAATCAGCCCCAGCATTTT	CASSPSGNNQPQHF
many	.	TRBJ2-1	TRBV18	TGTGCCAGCTCACCAGGAGATGAGCAGTTCTTC	CASSPGDEQFF
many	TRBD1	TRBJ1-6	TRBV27	TGTGCCAGCAGTCAAACCGGGACAGGGGGTTTTAATTCACCCCTCCACTTT	CASSQTGTGGFNSPLHF